This T cell receptor (beta chain) was recovered during a study of regulatory T cells in long-lasting Graves disease. This clonotype was observed once. This likely stems from a read error, as it lies one base from a far larger clone. CDR1 and CDR2 (germline): SNHLY, FYNNEI. The CDR3 contains 15 residues. The J segment lost 10 bases and the V segment lost 6 bases, leaving 11 bases of the junction unmatched. Time point reported: newly diagnosed GD, antithyroid drugs for less than 3 months. The TCR library was prepared using RNA isolated from PBMCs. To make TCR beta libraries, researchers used iRepertoire HTBI primers and Arm-PCR of CDR3 regions. In TCRdb, the multiplex PCR reads were re-called with MiXCR into one record per CDR3 protein. The sample holds around 500,000 distinct CDR3 sequences, approximately 13% seen once. These data were also reused for a study on T cells in Graves' hyperthyroidism and ophthalmopathy.

The specimen comprised peripheral blood mononuclear cells (PBMCs), sampled at new diagnosis, from a patient treated with antithyroid drugs. The clonotype comes from a man aged 30 to 39 with Graves disease. V gene TRBV2 combines with J gene TRBJ2-1; TRBD2 matches 11 bases. The CDR3 DNA follows: TGTGCCAGCAGCCCACTAGCGGGAGAAAGGAACGAGCAGTTCTTC. This encodes CASSPLAGERNEQFF.